The T cell receptor (beta chain) described here comes from a study of blood T cells in healthy people across ages. Regarding the study as a whole: The recorded TCR beta diversity per million T cells decreased in a roughly linear manner with age.

Primers used in a second PCR of roughly 7 to 12 cycles were a sample-barcoded 5' primer and a J-beta primer mix. TCRdb reprocessed the 5' RACE reads with MiXCR, giving one entry per CDR3 protein. The profile shows about 730,000 distinct CDR3 sequences, around 40% of them singletons. The CDR3 sequence is 12 residues long. CDR1 and CDR2 (germline): SQVTM, ANQGSEA. V lost 4 bases and J 0 bases, leaving 7 bases between the germline ends. In its sample, this clonotype was seen a few times. As yet, its antigen is unknown. Donors gave around 9.8 milliliters of peripheral blood apiece. Total RNA amounts of at least 6 micrograms were extracted per sample.

The sequence derives from a woman aged 60-75 years in good health. The gene calls are TRBV29-1 and TRBJ2-7, with D perhaps TRBD2 (5 bases). Sample: blood. The CDR3 DNA reads TGCAGCGTTGGCGGACTCTCCTACGAGCAGTACTTC. It translates to CSVGGLSYEQYF.